This passage covers 5 T cell receptor beta chains from one sample sequenced in a study of cytomegalovirus exposure and HLA in healthy donors. PCR amplification relied on 60 Vbeta primers (plus 13 Jbeta primers). The table came from immunoSEQ multiplex PCR; TCRdb's copy has only in-frame clones and leaves some out. The sample contains some 180,000 clones, 70% to 85% of which appear only once. The specimen was PBMCs. All receptors derive from a girl aged 2-10 years in good health and CMV-seropositive.

This clone was detected once. This chain joins TRBV4-1 and TRBJ2-5, with D maybe TRBD1 (6 bases). The CDR3 is 13 amino acids. CDR1 and CDR2 from the germline V gene are MGHRA and YSYEKL. Trimming took off 4 bases at V and 7 bases at J, with 13 bases between the two ends. CDR3 in DNA: TGCGCCAGCAGCCCCCAGGGGATTGGGACCCAGTACTTC. Its protein is CASSPQGIGTQYF.

The CDR3 nucleotides are TGTGCCAGCAGCCCGTCGTCCGGGTCTTTGATGTTTTTT. Protein: CASSPSSGSLMFF. V and J are TRBV11-3 and TRBJ1-4; D remains ambiguous. Trimming pared 5 bases from V and 15 bases from J, leaving 19 bases between. Per germline, CDR1 SGHNT and CDR2 YENEEA. The CDR3 length is 13 residues.

This chain links TRBV6-5 with TRBJ2-3; no clear D gene. Germline CDR1 reads MNHEY; CDR2 reads SVGAGI. Trimming removed 1 base from V and 7 bases from J, with 6 bases in between. CDR3 length equals 12 residues. The CDR3: CASSYCSYTQYF. In DNA, the CDR3 is TGTGCCAGCAGTTACTGTAGTTATACGCAGTATTTT.

This chain joins TRBV29-1 and TRBJ2-3; unclear D gene. From germline, CDR1 is SQVTM and CDR2 ANQGSEA. CDR3 length: 13 residues. V was trimmed by 7 bases and J by 5 bases, leaving 16 bases between them. CDR3 coding DNA: TGCAGCGGCTTACCTAGGCTAGGAGATACGCAGTATTTT. Protein: CSGLPRLGDTQYF.

This clone was recorded only once. The chain has TRBV10-3 and TRBJ2-2, with 8 bases lining up with TRBD1. The CDR3 has 16 residues. The junction had 3 bases not matched to a gene; V was cut back by 2 bases and J by 1 base. Germline values: CDR1 ENHRY, CDR2 SYGVKD. The CDR3 DNA reads as TGTGCCATCAGTGAGCTGGGGACAGGGAACACCGGGGAGCTGTTTTTT. This encodes CAISELGTGNTGELFF.